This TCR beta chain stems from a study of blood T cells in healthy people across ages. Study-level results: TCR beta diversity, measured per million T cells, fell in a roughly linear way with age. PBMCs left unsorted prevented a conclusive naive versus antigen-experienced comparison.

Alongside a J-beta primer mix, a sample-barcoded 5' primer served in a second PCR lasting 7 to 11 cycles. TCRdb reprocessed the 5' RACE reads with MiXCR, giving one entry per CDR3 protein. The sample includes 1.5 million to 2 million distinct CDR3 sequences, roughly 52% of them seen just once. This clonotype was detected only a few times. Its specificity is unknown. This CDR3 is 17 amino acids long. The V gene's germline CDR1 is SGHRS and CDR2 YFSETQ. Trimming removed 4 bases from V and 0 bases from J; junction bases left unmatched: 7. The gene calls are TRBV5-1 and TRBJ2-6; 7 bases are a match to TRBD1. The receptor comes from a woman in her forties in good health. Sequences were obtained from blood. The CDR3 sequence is CASSQGTALSGANVLTF. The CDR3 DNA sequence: TGCGCCAGCAGCCAGGGGACAGCCCTCTCTGGGGCCAACGTCCTGACTTTC.